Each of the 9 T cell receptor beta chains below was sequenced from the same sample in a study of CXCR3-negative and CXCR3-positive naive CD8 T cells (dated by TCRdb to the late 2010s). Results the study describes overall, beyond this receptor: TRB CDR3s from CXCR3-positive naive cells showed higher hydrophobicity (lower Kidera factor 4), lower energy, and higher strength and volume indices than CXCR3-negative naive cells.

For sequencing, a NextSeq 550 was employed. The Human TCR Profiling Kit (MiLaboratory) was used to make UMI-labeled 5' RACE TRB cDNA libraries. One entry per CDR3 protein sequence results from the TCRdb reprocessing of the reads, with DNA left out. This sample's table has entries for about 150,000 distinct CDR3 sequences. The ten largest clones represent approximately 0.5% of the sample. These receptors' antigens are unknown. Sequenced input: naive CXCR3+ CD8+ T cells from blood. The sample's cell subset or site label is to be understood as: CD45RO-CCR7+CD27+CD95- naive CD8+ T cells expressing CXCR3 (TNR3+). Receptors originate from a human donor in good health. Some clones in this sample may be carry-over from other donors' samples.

CDR3 loop: CASSPYPLGTDTQYF. The V call is TRBV7-3, the J call TRBJ2-3; TCRdb's D call of TRBD2 is untestable without DNA. The CDR3 spans 15 residues. Germline V gives CDR1 SGHTA, CDR2 FQGTGA.

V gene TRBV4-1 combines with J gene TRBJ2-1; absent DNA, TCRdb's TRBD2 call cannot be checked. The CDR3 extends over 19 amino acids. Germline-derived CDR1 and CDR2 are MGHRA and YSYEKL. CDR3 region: CASSQGLAGGSAYYNEQFF.

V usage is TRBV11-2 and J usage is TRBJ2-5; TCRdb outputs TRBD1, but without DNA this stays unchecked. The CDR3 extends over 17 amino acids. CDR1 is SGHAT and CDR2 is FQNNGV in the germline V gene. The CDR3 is CASSLHFGQTVEETQYF.

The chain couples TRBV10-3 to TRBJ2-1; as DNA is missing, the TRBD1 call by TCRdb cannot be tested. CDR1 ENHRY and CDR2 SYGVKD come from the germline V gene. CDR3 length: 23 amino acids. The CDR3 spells CAISESGGVSTGDSPPKYNEQFF.

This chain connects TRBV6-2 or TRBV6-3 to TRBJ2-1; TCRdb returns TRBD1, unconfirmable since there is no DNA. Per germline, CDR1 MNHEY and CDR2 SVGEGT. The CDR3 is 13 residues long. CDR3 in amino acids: CASTQGGINEQFF.

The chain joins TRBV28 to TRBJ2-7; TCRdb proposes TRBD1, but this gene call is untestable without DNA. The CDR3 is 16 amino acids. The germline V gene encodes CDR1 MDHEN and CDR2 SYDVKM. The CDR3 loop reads CASSSQGSQGGYEQYF. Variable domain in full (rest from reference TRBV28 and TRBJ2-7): DVKVTQSSRYLVKRTGEKVFLECVQDMDHENMFWYRQDPGLGLRLIYFSYDVKMKEKGDIPEGYSVSREKKERFSLILESASTNQTSMYLCASSSQGSQGGYEQYFGPGTRLTVT.

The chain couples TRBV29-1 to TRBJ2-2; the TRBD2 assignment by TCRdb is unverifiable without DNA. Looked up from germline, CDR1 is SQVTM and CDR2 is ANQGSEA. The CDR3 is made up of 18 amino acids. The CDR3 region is CSVLLRLAGGPYTGELFF.

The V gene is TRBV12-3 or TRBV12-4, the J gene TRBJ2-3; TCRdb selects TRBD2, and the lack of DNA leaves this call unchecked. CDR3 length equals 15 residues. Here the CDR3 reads CASSSIGLAGDTQYF.

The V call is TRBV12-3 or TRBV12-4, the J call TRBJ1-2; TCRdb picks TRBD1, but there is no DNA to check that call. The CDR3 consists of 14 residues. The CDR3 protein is CASSFNPLMYGYTF.